This T cell receptor (beta chain) was profiled in a study of T cells in Graves' hyperthyroidism and ophthalmopathy. For the study at large: Initial diagnosis, before any treatment, was when peripheral blood was collected.

Study-wide findings and caveats: Blood also contained most expanded thyroid clonotypes above 0.001.

As concerns this clonotype: Its antigen is not identified.

Graves' hyperthyroidism was deemed stable given no ophthalmopathy progression within 18 months. This CDR3 is 16 amino acids long. Germline lookup yields CDR1 ENHRY and CDR2 SYGVKD. V shed 6 bases, J shed 7 bases, and the junction held 11 bases outside the gene matches. TCR beta CDR3 regions were amplified from RNA. First-round RT-PCR with HTBI primers amplified the TCR CDR3 region. From the multiplex PCR reads, TCRdb called clonotypes with MiXCR, one entry per CDR3 protein. The profile shows about 560,000 distinct CDR3 sequences, over 15% of them singletons. What was sequenced was blood. The TCR comes from a woman in her late teens or twenties with Graves' hyperthyroidism. The V and J genes are TRBV10-3 and TRBJ2-2; TRBD2 aligns across 10 bases. As DNA, the CDR3 is TGTGCCATCAGATACGCCGGGACTAGCGCTGGCGGGGAGCTGTTTTTT. Protein product: CAIRYAGTSAGGELFF.